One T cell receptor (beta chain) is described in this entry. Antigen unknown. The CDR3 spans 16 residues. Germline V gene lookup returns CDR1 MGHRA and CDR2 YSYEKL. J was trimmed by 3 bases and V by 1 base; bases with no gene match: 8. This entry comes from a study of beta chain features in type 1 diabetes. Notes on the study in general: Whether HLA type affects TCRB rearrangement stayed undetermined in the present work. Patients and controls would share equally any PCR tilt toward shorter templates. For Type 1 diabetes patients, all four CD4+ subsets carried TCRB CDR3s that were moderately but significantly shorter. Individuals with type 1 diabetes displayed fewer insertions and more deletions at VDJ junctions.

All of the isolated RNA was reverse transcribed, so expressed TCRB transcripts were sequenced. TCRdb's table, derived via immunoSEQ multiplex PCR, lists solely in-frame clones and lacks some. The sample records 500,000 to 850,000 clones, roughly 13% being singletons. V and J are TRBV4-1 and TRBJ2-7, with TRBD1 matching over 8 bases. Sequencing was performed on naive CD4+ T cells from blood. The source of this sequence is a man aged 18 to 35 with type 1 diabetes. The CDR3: CASSQGGTGRYYEQYF. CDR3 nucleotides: TGCGCCAGCAGCCAAGGCGGGACAGGTCGTTACTACGAGCAGTACTTC.